The rows below give T cell receptor beta chains drawn from one sample of a study of blood T cell repertoires in COVID-19. This table comes from immunoSEQ multiplex PCR, and its TCRdb copy is limited to in-frame clones, with some not included. The repertoire holds approximately 170,000 clones, with over 90% as singletons. The sequenced sample consisted of peripheral blood. The receptors derive from a woman aged 60-75 years with COVID-19, enrolled during active disease. Each CDR3 is given with its conserved first and last residue. The D gene is left open where the match is weak. Not every row has a clone size; where given, it reads once, few, many or a size class.

cdr3_nt | cdr3_aa | d_call | clone_size | v_call | cdr3_length | j_call
TGCGCCAGCAGCTGGGCAGGGGGCTCCTATAATTCACCCCTCCACTTT | CASSWAGGSYNSPLHF | TRBD1 | . | TRBV5-1 | 16 | TRBJ1-6
TGTGCCAGTAGTATCGGTGAGGGACACACGAACACCGGGGAGCTGTTTTTT | CASSIGEGHTNTGELFF | . | few | TRBV19 | 17 | TRBJ2-2
TGTGCCAGCAGCAAGATACAGGGTGCTGGGACCCAGTACTTC | CASSKIQGAGTQYF | . | . | TRBV7-9 | 14 | TRBJ2-5
TGTGCCAGCAGTTTTTCTGTCATTCAGTACTTC | CASSFSVIQYF | . | . | TRBV12-3/TRBV12-4 | 11 | TRBJ2-4
TGTGCCAGCAGTCCCAACCCCGGGGATGAAAAACTGTTTTTT | CASSPNPGDEKLFF | . | . | TRBV6-4 | 14 | TRBJ1-4
TGTGCCAGCAGTCGCGGACAGGGAACCTCTGAAGCTTTCTTT | CASSRGQGTSEAFF | TRBD1 | . | TRBV6-2/TRBV6-3 | 14 | TRBJ1-1
TGTGCCAGCAGCACCACACAGGGGGCCGCTTTCTTT | CASSTTQGAAFF | TRBD1 | . | TRBV9 | 12 | TRBJ1-1
TGTGCCAGCAGTTCAGGGGACAGGGTGTTGTATGGCTACACCTTC | CASSSGDRVLYGYTF | TRBD1 | . | TRBV27 | 15 | TRBJ1-2
TGTGCCAGCAGCTCCCGGTCGGACAGAGCTAACTATGGCTACACCTTC | CASSSRSDRANYGYTF | . | . | TRBV7-8 | 16 | TRBJ1-2
TGTGCTAGCAGCTCAAAACCGGGGGTGTACAATGAGCAGTTCTTC | CASSSKPGVYNEQFF | . | . | TRBV7-7 | 15 | TRBJ2-1
TGCGCCAGCAGCCGGGGACACGAGAACACCGGGGAGCTGTTTTTT | CASSRGHENTGELFF | . | . | TRBV5-1 | 15 | TRBJ2-2
TGTGCCAGCAGTGGGACAGCCTACGAGCAGTACTTC | CASSGTAYEQYF | TRBD1 | . | TRBV6-6 | 12 | TRBJ2-7
TGTGCCAGCTCCTTAGGGACGGGGGTAACTGAAGCTTTCTTT | CASSLGTGVTEAFF | . | . | TRBV3-1/TRBV3-2 | 14 | TRBJ1-1
TGCAGCGGTGATGAGGGGGGGTACGGCTACACCTTC | CSGDEGGYGYTF | . | . | TRBV29-1 | 12 | TRBJ1-2
TGTGCCAGCAGCGTAGAGACAGGGCTTAAGGCTTACAATGAGCAGTTCTTC | CASSVETGLKAYNEQFF | TRBD1 | once | TRBV9 | 17 | TRBJ2-1
TGTGCCAGCAGCCAAGATCGACAGAACAACTATGGCTACACCTTC | CASSQDRQNNYGYTF | . | few | TRBV4-2 | 15 | TRBJ1-2
TGTGCCTGGAGTCGACAGAATGAAAAACTGTTTTTT | CAWSRQNEKLFF | . | . | TRBV30 | 12 | TRBJ1-4
TGTGCCTGGACAGGGAATTCACCCCTCCACTTT | CAWTGNSPLHF | . | . | TRBV30 | 11 | TRBJ1-6
TGTGCCAGCAGCGTAGTGGGCCAGGGCGAGTCACCCCTCCACTTT | CASSVVGQGESPLHF | . | . | TRBV9 | 15 | TRBJ1-6
TGCAGTGCTAGGGCCAGGGGAGCTTTCTTT | CSARARGAFF | . | . | TRBV20-1 | 10 | TRBJ1-1
TGTGCCAGCAGCTTACGACTCGCCTCGAACACTGAAGCTTTCTTT | CASSLRLASNTEAFF | . | . | TRBV7-3 | 15 | TRBJ1-1
TGTGCCAGCAGCGGACAGGGGGGCAGCTATGGCTACACCTTC | CASSGQGGSYGYTF | TRBD1 | . | TRBV2 | 14 | TRBJ1-2
TGTGCCAGCTCACTTTCAGCAGGCCAGGGCAATCAGCCCCAGCATTTT | CASSLSAGQGNQPQHF | . | . | TRBV18 | 16 | TRBJ1-5
TGTGCCAGCAGCCACCGGGACTTTCATAATGAGCAGTTCTTC | CASSHRDFHNEQFF | . | once | TRBV7-8 | 14 | TRBJ2-1
TGTGCCAGCAGTTATGGGGGACAGGGAAACATTCAGTACTTC | CASSYGGQGNIQYF | TRBD1 | . | TRBV6-5 | 14 | TRBJ2-4
TGTGCCAGCAGCCAACAGGGGTTGGGGTATGGCTACACCTTC | CASSQQGLGYGYTF | TRBD1 | . | TRBV6-5 | 14 | TRBJ1-2
TGTGCCAGCAGCTTTAGCAGCCTTAGCTCTGGGGCCAACGTCCTGACTTTC | CASSFSSLSSGANVLTF | . | once | TRBV11-2 | 17 | TRBJ2-6
TGTGCCAGCAGTCCCCGACTAGCGGGGGGGCCTGGAGAGCAGTTCTTC | CASSPRLAGGPGEQFF | TRBD2 | . | TRBV27 | 16 | TRBJ2-1
TGTGCCAGCAGCGTATCCCTATCTGGAAACACCATATATTTT | CASSVSLSGNTIYF | . | . | TRBV9 | 14 | TRBJ1-3
TGCAGCGGCGCGGACAGAAAGTACGAGCAGTACTTC | CSGADRKYEQYF | . | once | TRBV29-1 | 12 | TRBJ2-7
TGCGCCAGCAGCCAAGATCCCGGGAATTCACCCCTCCACTTT | CASSQDPGNSPLHF | . | . | TRBV4-3 | 14 | TRBJ1-6
TGCAGTGCTAGTCGACCCAGGGACTCTGGAAACACCATATATTTT | CSASRPRDSGNTIYF | . | once | TRBV20-1 | 15 | TRBJ1-3
TGTGCCAGCAGTGAAAGGGGTTTTCAGCCCCAGCATTTT | CASSERGFQPQHF | . | . | TRBV6-1 | 13 | TRBJ1-5
TGTGCCAGCAGGTCTTCGGGGAGGGATCAGCCCCAGCATTTT | CASRSSGRDQPQHF | . | once | TRBV6-5 | 14 | TRBJ1-5
TGTGCCAGCAGTGATCGGGGGTTCGGGTCACCCCTCCACTTT | CASSDRGFGSPLHF | . | . | TRBV25-1 | 14 | TRBJ1-6
TGTGCCAGCAGCGTACCCCGGGACCGGGGGTATAAGGAACATACGCAGTATTTT | CASSVPRDRGYKEHTQYF | . | . | TRBV9 | 18 | TRBJ2-3
TGTGCCAGCTCACCACTACATGGAGGGGATAGCAATCAGCCCCAGCATTTT | CASSPLHGGDSNQPQHF | . | . | TRBV18 | 17 | TRBJ1-5
TGTGCCAGCAGCTTAGGGGGAGCGGGGGGAGAGACCCAGTACTTC | CASSLGGAGGETQYF | TRBD2 | . | TRBV7-2 | 15 | TRBJ2-5
TGTGCCAGCAGCTTAGGCCCTACGGAAGAGACCCAGTACTTC | CASSLGPTEETQYF | . | . | TRBV7-2 | 14 | TRBJ2-5
TGTGCCAGCAGTTACTCCGGGACAGGCCTTAATTCACCCCTCCACTTT | CASSYSGTGLNSPLHF | TRBD1 | . | TRBV6-2/TRBV6-3 | 16 | TRBJ1-6
TGTGCCAGCAGCTTAAGGGGGGGGCAAGGCACTGAAGCTTTCTTT | CASSLRGGQGTEAFF | . | . | TRBV11-2 | 15 | TRBJ1-1
TGTGCCAGCAGCCTCCTCAGGGGGGCGAATCAGCCCCAGCATTTT | CASSLLRGANQPQHF | TRBD1 | . | TRBV7-2 | 15 | TRBJ1-5
TGTGCCAGCTCACCCTCGGGACTAGCGGCAGAGACCCAGTACTTC | CASSPSGLAAETQYF | TRBD2 | . | TRBV18 | 15 | TRBJ2-5
TGTGCCAGCAGCTCCAACCCCCCGGACAGGAACTATGGCTACACCTTC | CASSSNPPDRNYGYTF | TRBD1 | . | TRBV7-9 | 16 | TRBJ1-2
TGTGCCAGCAGCAAAGAGGGTGCTAGCGGGGTCACAGATACGCAGTATTTT | CASSKEGASGVTDTQYF | TRBD2 | . | TRBV9 | 17 | TRBJ2-3
TGTGCCAGCAGCTTAGAGGGGACAGGGGGCAACTATGGCTACACCTTC | CASSLEGTGGNYGYTF | TRBD1 | . | TRBV7-9 | 16 | TRBJ1-2
TGTGCCAGCAGCTTTAGACAGGGCAATCAGCCCCAGCATTTT | CASSFRQGNQPQHF | . | . | TRBV7-8 | 14 | TRBJ1-5
TGTGCCAGCAGCGTAGGACAGAAGACTGAAGCTTTCTTT | CASSVGQKTEAFF | . | . | TRBV5-4 | 13 | TRBJ1-1
TGCAGCGTTGGTGGGACTAGCGGATCCTACGAGCAGTACTTC | CSVGGTSGSYEQYF | TRBD2 | once | TRBV29-1 | 14 | TRBJ2-7
TGTGCCAGCAGTGAAGCTGGGGGACACCTCATTCGTAACTATGGCTACACCTTC | CASSEAGGHLIRNYGYTF | . | . | TRBV25-1 | 18 | TRBJ1-2
TGCGCCAGCAGCCAAGAGAAGCGGGGGGGCTCCTACGAGCAGTACTTC | CASSQEKRGGSYEQYF | TRBD2 | . | TRBV4-1 | 16 | TRBJ2-7
TGCGCCAGCAGCCAACCATCCGGGAGCACTGAAGCTTTCTTT | CASSQPSGSTEAFF | . | . | TRBV4-1 | 14 | TRBJ1-1
TGTGCCAGCAGCGTAGCTGGGGCAGGGGGCGAAAAACTGTTTTTT | CASSVAGAGGEKLFF | TRBD1 | . | TRBV9 | 15 | TRBJ1-4
TGCGCCAGCAGCCAAGCTCAGGGTCATGAAAAACTGTTTTTT | CASSQAQGHEKLFF | . | . | TRBV4-3 | 14 | TRBJ1-4
TGTGCCATCAGGACACGACAGGAGGTCGGCACCGGGGAGCTGTTTTTT | CAIRTRQEVGTGELFF | . | . | TRBV10-3 | 16 | TRBJ2-2
TGTGCTAGTGGTTTGGTAAGGACACGCGAACCTCCGGGCACCGGGGAGCTGTTTTTT | CASGLVRTREPPGTGELFF | . | . | TRBV12-5 | 19 | TRBJ2-2
TGTGCCAGCAGTGAGGGACAGAGTAATCAGCCCCAGCATTTT | CASSEGQSNQPQHF | TRBD1 | . | TRBV6-1 | 14 | TRBJ1-5